Following are 14 T cell receptor beta chains from one sample sequenced in a study of blood T cell repertoires in COVID-19. Profiling relied on immunoSEQ multiplex PCR, and the TCRdb table lists in-frame clones only, not all of them. The sample records 150,000 to 200,000 clones, around 88% being singletons. Sequencing was done on a sample of PBMCs or T cells enriched from blood (not recorded which). The receptors here all came from a woman in her 30s who had recovered from COVID-19.

The V gene is TRBV12-3 or TRBV12-4, the J gene TRBJ2-7; 7 bases map to TRBD2. The CDR3 is 13 amino acids. J lost 7 bases, V lost 6 bases, and 9 bases had no gene match. The CDR3 coding sequence is TGTGCCAGCAGGCTAGGGACTACTAAGGAGCAGTACTTC. This gives the protein CASRLGTTKEQYF.

The genes are TRBV6-6 and TRBJ2-1; no clear D gene. This CDR3 region has 20 residues. Germline V gene sequence: CDR1 MNHNY, CDR2 SVGAGI (reference sequence). With 5 bases removed from V and 0 bases from J, the gap between germline ends came to 26 bases. The CDR3 nucleotides are TGTGCCAGCAGTCCCCCACTAAATGGCGGCCCCTCAAGCTCCTACAATGAGCAGTTCTTC. Translated, it gives CASSPPLNGGPSSSYNEQFF.

The chain has TRBV20-1 and TRBJ2-7, with 8 bases that match TRBD2. The germline V gene encodes CDR1 DFQATT and CDR2 SNEGSKA (reference sequence). Losses at the gene ends were 3 bases for V and 6 bases for J; bases not matched to a gene: 10. This CDR3 region has 14 residues. The CDR3 DNA reads as TGCAGTGCTAGTTCTGACGGGGGGGAGGCCGAGCAGTACTTC. Protein product: CSASSDGGEAEQYF.

This chain links TRBV28 with TRBJ2-1, with 8 bases lining up with TRBD1. V lost 5 bases, J lost 15 bases, and 6 bases stayed unmatched. The CDR3 is made up of 11 amino acids. The V gene's germline CDR1 is MDHEN and CDR2 SYDVKM. CDR3 protein: CASSQRQGRFF. The CDR3 nucleotides are TGTGCCAGCAGTCAAAGACAGGGGCGGTTCTTC.

The V gene is TRBV7-3, the J gene TRBJ1-1, with unresolved D. Trimming took 1 base from V and 1 from J, leaving 10 bases between them. Germline lookup yields CDR1 SGHTA and CDR2 FQGTGA. The CDR3 spans 15 residues. CDR3 region: CASSLKSGENTEAFF. The CDR3 DNA reads TGTGCCAGCAGCTTAAAATCGGGAGAGAACACTGAAGCTTTCTTT.

This chain joins TRBV6-1 and TRBJ2-7; D may be TRBD1 (5 bases). Trimming removed 1 base at V and 0 bases at J, with 10 bases between. In germline, CDR1 is MNHNS, CDR2 SASEGT. The CDR3 extends over 15 amino acids. CDR3 nucleotides: TGTGCCAGCAGTGAAGTCCCACAGGCCTCCTACGAGCAGTACTTC. Translated, it gives CASSEVPQASYEQYF.

The CDR3 DNA reads TGTGCCAGCAGCGGCACGGGGGATCAGCCCCAGCATTTT. Translation: CASSGTGDQPQHF. The chain links TRBV9 to TRBJ1-5; possibly TRBD1 for D (5 bases). This CDR3 region has 13 residues. V dropped 3 bases and J dropped 5 bases, with 9 bases sitting between them. Germline loops: CDR1 SGDLS, CDR2 YYNGEE.

The genes are TRBV7-9 and TRBJ2-1; D possibly corresponds to TRBD2 (5 bases). The V gene's germline CDR1 is SEHNR and CDR2 FQNEAQ (reference sequence). The germline V and J ends were trimmed by 4 bases and 3 bases, with 19 bases remaining between them. There are 17 residues in the CDR3. The CDR3 nucleotides read TGTGCCAGCAGCTCCCAAATCCGGCGGGCTAACTACAATGAGCAGTTCTTC. As protein: CASSSQIRRANYNEQFF.

The chain uses TRBV9 and TRBJ2-7; 9 bases agree with TRBD1. This CDR3 spans 14 amino acids. CDR1 and CDR2 from the germline V gene are SGDLS and YYNGEE. Trimming took 4 bases from V and 3 from J; bases not matched to a gene: 5. The CDR3 loop reads CASSQGQGNYEQYF. DNA for the CDR3: TGTGCCAGCAGCCAAGGACAGGGGAACTACGAGCAGTACTTC. Filled out from reference TRBV9 and TRBJ2-7, the complete variable domain reads DSGVTQTPKHLITATGQRVTLRCSPRSGDLSVYWYQQSLDQGLQFLIQYYNGEERAKGNILERFSAQQFPDLHSELNLSSLELGDSALYFCASSQGQGNYEQYFGPGTRLTVT.

The chain recombines TRBV28 with TRBJ1-2; tentative D call: TRBD1 (5 bases). There are 14 residues in the CDR3. Trimming removed 3 bases from V and 4 bases from J, with 12 bases in between. Looked up from germline, CDR1 is MDHEN and CDR2 is SYDVKM. The CDR3 coding sequence is TGTGCCAGCAGTTTGTTCGACAGAAGCTATGGCTACACCTTC. This translates into CASSLFDRSYGYTF.

The chain uses TRBV27 and TRBJ2-7; TRBD2 is a possible D gene (6 bases). The CDR3 is made up of 16 amino acids. The germline gives CDR1 MNHEY, CDR2 SMNVEV (reference sequence). V was trimmed by 3 bases and J by 1 base, leaving 16 bases between them. For the CDR3, the DNA is TGTGCCAGCAGTTTTAAGGGGACGGGGGAATCCTACGAGCAGTACTTC. Translation gives CASSFKGTGESYEQYF.

This chain links TRBV19 with TRBJ1-2; D gene unclear. V gave up 6 bases and J gave up 5 bases, with 16 bases separating them. Germline V CDR1 and CDR2: LNHDA, SQIVND (reference sequence). The CDR3 has 14 residues. The CDR3 spells CASSLVETGYGYTF. DNA of the CDR3: TGTGCCAGTAGCCTAGTGGAGACTGGATATGGCTACACCTTC.

Comments on this clone: The sample contains more than one DNA sequence encoding this CDR3. CDR3 sequence (DNA): TGTGCCAGCAGTTTGAGGGGGAATGAGCAGTTCTTC. Translation: CASSLRGNEQFF. The chain uses TRBV12-3 or TRBV12-4 and TRBJ2-1; D perhaps matches TRBD1 (6 bases). The CDR3 spans 12 residues. V lost 3 bases, J lost 7 bases, and 7 bases lay in between.

This chain connects TRBV4-1 to TRBJ2-1; 13 bases map to TRBD2. Germline V gene lookup returns CDR1 MGHRA and CDR2 YSYEKL. The CDR3 is 18 residues long. J was trimmed by 9 bases and V by 4 bases; bases with no gene match: 15. The CDR3 spells CASSLGLAGSGHSSEQFF. Written as DNA, the CDR3 is TGCGCCAGCAGCCTGGGACTAGCGGGAAGCGGGCATTCCAGTGAGCAGTTCTTC.